What follows are 8 T cell receptor beta chains derived from one specimen sequenced in a study of blood T cell repertoires in COVID-19. Repertoires were generated with immunoSEQ multiplex PCR, while TCRdb's copy carries only in-frame clones and drops some. The sample yields about 130,000 clones, 80% to 90% seen once. Sample: PBMCs or T cells enriched from blood (not recorded which). These receptors came from a woman aged 45-60 years who had recovered from COVID-19.

This clone has a handful of counts. The rearrangement uses TRBV7-6 and TRBJ1-2, with TRBD1 as a possible D gene (5 bases). The length of the CDR3 is 13 residues. CDR1 and CDR2 (germline): SGHVS, FNYEAQ. V was clipped by 4 bases and J by 4 bases, with 10 bases between them. CDR3: CASSSDDSYGYTF. The CDR3 region has the DNA TGTGCCAGCAGCTCCGACGACAGCTATGGCTACACCTTC.

This clone was observed a handful of times. V gene TRBV6-2 or TRBV6-3 combines with J gene TRBJ2-1; weak D call: TRBD2 (5 bases). The CDR3 covers 18 residues. Germline CDR1 MNHEY, CDR2 SVGEGT. V was pared by 1 base and J by 0 bases, with 16 bases between. CDR3 coding DNA: TGTGCCAGCAGTTACTTGGCGGTGTCGGGGTACTCCTACAATGAGCAGTTCTTC. Translation: CASSYLAVSGYSYNEQFF.

The chain uses TRBV5-4 and TRBJ2-1; perhaps TRBD2 as D (5 bases). Germline lookup yields CDR1 SGHNT and CDR2 YYREEE (reference sequence). This CDR3 comprises 15 residues. V was pared by 1 base and J by 7 bases, with 15 bases between. In DNA, the CDR3 is TGTGCCAGCAGCTTGTTCGGGTCTAGCTGGAATGAGCAGTTCTTC. Translated: CASSLFGSSWNEQFF. The full variable domain, rest sourced from reference TRBV5-4 and TRBJ2-1, is ETGVTQSPTHLIKTRGQQVTLRCSSQSGHNTVSWYQQALGQGPQFIFQYYREEENGRGNFPPRFSGLQFPNYSSELNVNALELDDSALYLCASSLFGSSWNEQFFGPGTRLTVL.

This chain connects TRBV27 to TRBJ1-1; D is undetermined. V lost 5 bases, J lost 5 bases, and 21 bases lay in between. CDR3 length: 16 residues. CDR1 and CDR2 (germline): MNHEY, SMNVEV (reference sequence). CDR3 residues: CASSMRVHKVGTEAFF. CDR3 coding DNA: TGTGCCAGCAGTATGCGGGTCCATAAGGTAGGGACTGAAGCTTTCTTT.

The rearrangement links TRBV6-5 to TRBJ1-1, with 8 nucleotides matching TRBD1. Germline V CDR1 and CDR2: MNHEY, SVGAGI. The CDR3 sequence is 16 residues long. With V trimmed by 2 bases and J by 4 bases, 9 bases remained unmatched. The CDR3 sequence is CASSYHSGGGSTEAFF. CDR3 coding DNA: TGTGCCAGCAGTTACCATTCAGGGGGCGGAAGCACTGAAGCTTTCTTT.

The V and J genes are TRBV12-3 or TRBV12-4 and TRBJ1-2; 8 bases agree with TRBD1. Germline trimming cut 6 bases from V and 7 bases from J; bases unmatched to any gene: 7. The CDR3 is 13 amino acids. The CDR3 region has the DNA TGTGCCAGCAGCCCCACAGGGGGAGTTGGCTACACCTTC. Protein product: CASSPTGGVGYTF.

CDR3: CASRPYKTYEQYF. CDR3 DNA: TGTGCCAGCAGACCCTATAAAACCTACGAGCAGTACTTC. The V call is TRBV12-3 or TRBV12-4, the J call TRBJ2-7; D gene ambiguous. V gave up 6 bases and J gave up 2 bases, with 11 bases separating them. The CDR3 covers 13 residues.

The J gene is TRBJ1-1, the V gene TRBV15; D is unresolved. Germline V gives CDR1 LNHNV, CDR2 YYDKDF (reference sequence). The CDR3 loop spans 15 amino acids. Trimming took off 3 bases at V and 5 bases at J, with 16 bases between the two ends. CDR3 amino acids: CATSSLDRRGTEAFF. In DNA form, the CDR3 reads TGTGCCACCAGCAGTCTTGACCGTCGCGGAACTGAAGCTTTCTTT.